This T cell receptor (beta chain) appears in the sequencing data of a study of T cells in women clearing cervical HPV infection. Study-level background: Controls' single incident HPV16 infection cleared within 12 months without precancer.

Study-level results: TRBV6-7 relative abundance averaged 0.11% in cases and 0.15% to 0.2% in controls. Repertoire richness, not evenness, was significantly elevated in CIN3+ cases versus controls.

Clones were sequenced by immunoSEQ multiplex PCR, and TCRdb holds only the in-frame ones, with some missing. In total, the table holds around 23,000 clones. In regard to this clone: No antigen is known for it. The CDR3 end lies 3 residues beyond the end of the read and is filled in from the germline J gene.

In germline, CDR1 is SGHRS, CDR2 YFSETQ. CDR3 length equals 13 residues. The specimen sequenced was blood buffy coat. This rearrangement joins TRBV5-1 to TRBJ2-3; no clear D. The sequence came from a woman between 18 and 70 years old with a cervical HPV16 infection that either progressed to CIN3+ or cleared (not recorded which). CDR3 DNA (partial): TGCGCCAGCAGGCCTACTGGTCAAGAGACG. Its translation: CASRPTGQET. The CDR3 as a whole reads CASRPTGQETQYF.